One sample yielded the 25 T cell receptor beta chains listed below, sequenced in a study of vaccination effects on CD4 cells after COVID-19. Scientists isolated CD4+ T cells after a roughly 9-day culture period ended. Sequencing used immunoSEQ multiplex PCR; TCRdb keeps in-frame clones, though not all of them. Seen here are around 56,000 clones, about 83% observed once, and the top ten hold 3%. What these receptors recognize is not known. This specimen consisted of CD4+ T cells from PBMCs cultured without peptide, obtained before COVID-19 vaccination. The receptors were sampled from a human donor who received a COVID-19 vaccine.

The V call is TRBV24-1, the J call TRBJ2-3; a weak D match, TRBD1 (5 bases). Germline lookup yields CDR1 KGHDR and CDR2 SFDVKD. The CDR3 loop spans 13 amino acids. Between the trimmed V and J ends, which lost 3 bases and 5 bases, there was a span of 8 bases. The CDR3, as DNA: TGTGCCACCAGTGATGCTCAGGGAGATACGCAGTATTTT. Translated: CATSDAQGDTQYF.

V is TRBV7-9 and J is TRBJ1-4, with D unresolved. There are 14 residues in the CDR3. Germline lookup yields CDR1 SEHNR and CDR2 FQNEAQ (reference sequence). V was pared by 4 bases and J by 6 bases, with 12 bases between. The CDR3 bases are TGTGCCAGCAGCTCTAGGAGTGGGGATGAAAAACTGTTTTTT. Its protein is CASSSRSGDEKLFF.

The chain's CDR3 is CASSPLAGGRGGTDTQYF. The CDR3, as DNA: TGTGCCAGCAGCCCCCTAGCGGGGGGCCGTGGAGGCACAGATACGCAGTATTTT. This chain links TRBV5-4 with TRBJ2-3, with 11 bases that match TRBD2. CDR1 and CDR2 from the germline V gene are SGHNT and YYREEE (reference sequence). The CDR3 runs 18 residues. With V trimmed by 4 bases and J by 1 base, 11 bases remained unmatched.

To note about this clone: One end of the junction does not line up with germline, which may come from a read error. This rearrangement joins TRBV5-5 to TRBJ2-2; either TRBD1 or TRBD2 may supply D (5 bases each). The CDR3 runs to 16 residues. Germline values: CDR1 SGHKS, CDR2 YYEKEE (reference sequence). The CDR3 region is CASSAYSGTKTGELFF. The CDR3 bases are TGTGCCAGCAGTGCATATTCCGGGACGAAGACCGGGGAGCTGTTTTTT.

This clone came up once. The rearrangement joins TRBV5-8 to TRBJ2-3, with TRBD1 identical over 9 bases. This CDR3 comprises 14 residues. Germline V gene data show CDR1 as SGHTS and CDR2 as YDEGEE. V was clipped by 7 bases and J by 2 bases; unmatched bases: 5. The CDR3 region has the DNA TGTGCCAGCCCCGGGACAGGGCCCACAGATACGCAGTATTTT. Translation gives CASPGTGPTDTQYF.

A few counts support this clone. J is TRBJ1-2 and V is TRBV19; D gene ambiguous. Trimming shortened V by 5 bases and J by 2 bases, and 12 bases separated the two germline ends. Germline-derived CDR1 and CDR2 are LNHDA and SQIVND (reference sequence). There are 14 residues in the CDR3. The CDR3 coding sequence is TGTGCCAGTAGTTCCAGTACGGCGAACTATGGCTACACCTTC. Amino acid sequence: CASSSSTANYGYTF.

This clone is a singleton in its sample. This sequence joins TRBV4-2 and TRBJ2-7; D possibly corresponds to TRBD2 (5 bases). CDR3 length: 15 residues. Trimming pared 4 bases from V and 4 bases from J, leaving 17 bases between. Germline CDR1 LGHNA, CDR2 YNFKEQ. The CDR3 DNA reads TGTGCCAGCAGCCGAAGGATCCAGCGGTTTTACGAGCAGTACGTC. This translates into CASSRRIQRFYEQYV.

The chain has TRBV5-1 and TRBJ1-2, with D uncertain. V lost 0 bases and J 5 bases, leaving 20 bases between the germline ends. The CDR3 has 17 amino acids. Germline V lookup: CDR1 SGHRS, CDR2 YFSETQ. CDR3 protein: CASSLAFLPGGEYGYTF. The CDR3 DNA reads TGCGCCAGCAGCTTGGCCTTTTTGCCCGGCGGCGAATATGGCTACACCTTC.

This clone was detected a few times. V and J are TRBV4-2 and TRBJ1-2; D possibly corresponds to TRBD1 (5 bases). The germline CDR1 and CDR2 sequences are LGHNA and YNFKEQ. This CDR3 is 15 amino acids long. V was trimmed by 0 bases and J by 4 bases, leaving 12 bases between them. CDR3 nucleotides: TGTGCCAGCAGCCAAGATGGGCAGGGAAGCTATGGCTACACCTTC. Its translation is CASSQDGQGSYGYTF.

The chain employs TRBV28 and TRBJ2-7; 9 bases are shared with TRBD1. The CDR3 runs 15 residues. Germline CDR1 is MDHEN and CDR2 is SYDVKM. V lost 6 bases and J lost 1; bases outside the gene matches: 7. CDR3 region: CASSRDRARSYEQYV. CDR3 in DNA: TGTGCCAGCAGCAGGGACAGGGCGCGGTCCTACGAGCAGTACGTC.

This clone was observed a single time. This chain uses TRBV4-3 with TRBJ2-3, with D unresolved. The germline gives CDR1 LGHNA, CDR2 YSLEER. The CDR3 is made up of 13 amino acids. The germline V and J ends were trimmed by 0 bases and 1 base, with 2 bases remaining between them. CDR3: CASSQDGTDTQYF. In nucleotides, the CDR3 is TGCGCCAGCAGCCAAGATGGCACAGATACGCAGTATTTT.

CDR3 coding DNA: TGTGCCAGCAGCCGACTGACTAGTCCGTGGCAGTTCTTC. It encodes CASSRLTSPWQFF. The chain is built from TRBV7-2 and TRBJ2-1; maybe TRBD2 (6 bases). Per germline, CDR1 SGHTA and CDR2 FQGNSA. The CDR3 extends over 13 amino acids. Trimming removed 5 bases at V and 12 bases at J, with 17 bases between.

This chain uses TRBV18 with TRBJ2-3; D gene uncertain. The CDR3 contains 12 residues. The germline CDR1 and CDR2 sequences are KGHSH and LQKENI. V dropped 6 bases and J dropped 2 bases, with 6 bases sitting between them. CDR3 in DNA: TGTGCCAGCTCCCGCTACACAGATACGCAGTATTTT. It specifies CASSRYTDTQYF.

The gene calls are TRBV28 and TRBJ2-2, with 7 bases fitting TRBD2. The CDR3 runs 14 residues. Germline CDR1 MDHEN, CDR2 SYDVKM. Losses at the gene ends were 6 bases for V and 0 bases for J; bases not matched to a gene: 1. CDR3 protein: CASRGRANTGELFF. Written as DNA, the CDR3 is TGTGCCAGCAGAGGGAGGGCGAACACCGGGGAGCTGTTTTTT.

The genes are TRBV5-4 and TRBJ2-5; 9 bases fit TRBD1. Trimming took 4 bases from V and 4 from J; bases not matched to a gene: 5. Germline lookup yields CDR1 SGHNT and CDR2 YYREEE (reference sequence). CDR3 length equals 14 residues. The CDR3 region is CASSQTGGGETQYF. For the CDR3, the DNA is TGTGCCAGCAGCCAGACAGGGGGAGGAGAGACCCAGTACTTC.

V is TRBV4-3 and J is TRBJ1-2; D not certain. V was trimmed by 0 bases and J by 5 bases, leaving 13 bases between them. This CDR3 is 15 amino acids long. Germline CDR1 is LGHNA and CDR2 is YSLEER. This chain's CDR3 is CASSQDSGLTYGYTF. The CDR3 nucleotides are TGCGCCAGCAGCCAAGACTCCGGGCTCACTTATGGCTACACCTTC.

This clone was seen only once. The rearrangement joins TRBV7-2 to TRBJ1-2; 10 bases map to TRBD1. The J segment lost 5 bases and the V segment lost 1 base, leaving 4 bases of the junction unmatched. Germline-derived CDR1 and CDR2 are SGHTA and FQGNSA. The CDR3 is 15 residues long. DNA of the CDR3: TGTGCCAGCAGCTTAGGACAGGGGGCTCAGTATGGCTACACCTTC. Amino acid sequence: CASSLGQGAQYGYTF.

Only one count was recorded for this clone. The chain links TRBV28 to TRBJ1-1; D is uncertain. Trimming shortened V by 6 bases and J by 3 bases, and 5 bases separated the two germline ends. This CDR3 has 11 residues. Germline-derived CDR1 and CDR2 are MDHEN and SYDVKM. For the CDR3, the DNA is TGTGCCAGCAGGCTCGACACTGAAGCTTTCTTT. This gives the protein CASRLDTEAFF.

The chain employs TRBV2 and TRBJ1-1; D unclear. The CDR3 extends over 13 amino acids. Germline loops: CDR1 SNHLY, CDR2 FYNNEI. With 7 bases removed from V and 6 bases from J, the gap between germline ends came to 15 bases. The CDR3 DNA follows: TGTGCCAGCACCGCAAGGAGGCCGGCTGAAGCTTTCTTT. It codes for CASTARRPAEAFF.

The chain has TRBV6-2 or TRBV6-3 and TRBJ1-3; D not resolved. CDR3 size: 14 residues. The germline V gene encodes CDR1 MNHEY and CDR2 SVGEGT. Deletions cut 6 bases from V and 0 bases from J, with 9 bases between. CDR3 region: CASSVLGSGNTIYF. Written as DNA, the CDR3 is TGTGCCAGCAGCGTGCTGGGCTCTGGAAACACCATATATTTT.

The V gene is TRBV7-6, the J gene TRBJ2-2, with TRBD1 matching 7 bases. The CDR3 contains 16 residues. Germline V gene lookup returns CDR1 SGHVS and CDR2 FNYEAQ. V lost 4 bases, J lost 1 base, and 6 bases stayed unmatched. As DNA, the CDR3 is TGTGCCAGCAGCTCCGGACAGGCCATGAACACCGGGGAGCTGTTTTTT. Translation: CASSSGQAMNTGELFF.

This chain uses TRBV21-1 with TRBJ1-3. TRBV21-1 is marked as a pseudogene. The CDR3 sequence is 16 residues long. The CDR3 reads CASSRRRGLGGNTIYF. Written as DNA, the CDR3 is TGTGCCAGCAGCAGACGGAGGGGCTTGGGAGGAAACACCATATATTTT.

This rearrangement joins TRBV6-6 to TRBJ2-1, with 7 positions matching TRBD1. The germline V gene has CDR1 MNHNY and CDR2 SVGAGI (reference sequence). The CDR3 covers 14 residues. V was clipped by 7 bases and J by 4 bases; unmatched bases: 7. CDR3 sequence: CASTRDSAYNEQFF. The CDR3 DNA sequence: TGTGCCAGCACGAGGGACAGTGCTTACAATGAGCAGTTCTTC.

The CDR3 here is CATSDLVGKGAPTNTGELFF. CDR3 bases: TGTGCCACCAGTGATTTGGTGGGGAAGGGGGCCCCAACGAACACCGGGGAGCTGTTTTTT. The rearrangement uses TRBV24-1 and TRBJ2-2, with 7 bases identical to TRBD1. With 0 bases clipped from V and 0 bases from J, the junction kept 12 bases outside the gene matches. Germline V lookup: CDR1 KGHDR, CDR2 SFDVKD. This CDR3 is built from 20 residues.

J is TRBJ2-7 and V is TRBV21-1; the table's TRBD1 call for D was not verified on the DNA. TRBV21-1 is assigned pseudogene status. This CDR3 has 14 amino acids. CDR3 DNA: TGTGCCAGCAGCAATGCGGACAGGCCTGCCGAGCAGTACGTC. Protein sequence: CASSNADRPAEQYV.